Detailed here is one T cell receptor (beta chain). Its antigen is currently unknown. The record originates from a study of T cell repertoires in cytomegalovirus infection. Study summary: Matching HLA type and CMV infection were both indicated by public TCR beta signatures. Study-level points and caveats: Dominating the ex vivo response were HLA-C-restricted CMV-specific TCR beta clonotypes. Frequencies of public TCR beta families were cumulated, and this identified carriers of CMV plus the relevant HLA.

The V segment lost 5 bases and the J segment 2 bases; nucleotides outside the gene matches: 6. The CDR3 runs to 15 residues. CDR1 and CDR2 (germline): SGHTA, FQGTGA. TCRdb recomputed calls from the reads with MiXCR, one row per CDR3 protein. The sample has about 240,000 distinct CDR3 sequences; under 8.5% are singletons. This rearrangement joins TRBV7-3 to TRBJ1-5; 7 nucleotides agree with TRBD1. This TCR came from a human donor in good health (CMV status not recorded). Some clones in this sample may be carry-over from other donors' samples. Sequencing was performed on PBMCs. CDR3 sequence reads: CASSDPGTGNQPQHF. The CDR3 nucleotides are TGTGCCAGCAGCGATCCCGGGACAGGCAATCAGCCCCAGCATTTT. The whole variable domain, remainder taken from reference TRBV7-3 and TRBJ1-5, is GAGVSQTPSNKVTEKGKYVELRCDPISGHTALYWYRQSLGQGPEFLIYFQGTGAADDSGLPNDRFFAVRPEGSVSTLKIQRTERGDSAVYLCASSDPGTGNQPQHFGDGTRLSIL.